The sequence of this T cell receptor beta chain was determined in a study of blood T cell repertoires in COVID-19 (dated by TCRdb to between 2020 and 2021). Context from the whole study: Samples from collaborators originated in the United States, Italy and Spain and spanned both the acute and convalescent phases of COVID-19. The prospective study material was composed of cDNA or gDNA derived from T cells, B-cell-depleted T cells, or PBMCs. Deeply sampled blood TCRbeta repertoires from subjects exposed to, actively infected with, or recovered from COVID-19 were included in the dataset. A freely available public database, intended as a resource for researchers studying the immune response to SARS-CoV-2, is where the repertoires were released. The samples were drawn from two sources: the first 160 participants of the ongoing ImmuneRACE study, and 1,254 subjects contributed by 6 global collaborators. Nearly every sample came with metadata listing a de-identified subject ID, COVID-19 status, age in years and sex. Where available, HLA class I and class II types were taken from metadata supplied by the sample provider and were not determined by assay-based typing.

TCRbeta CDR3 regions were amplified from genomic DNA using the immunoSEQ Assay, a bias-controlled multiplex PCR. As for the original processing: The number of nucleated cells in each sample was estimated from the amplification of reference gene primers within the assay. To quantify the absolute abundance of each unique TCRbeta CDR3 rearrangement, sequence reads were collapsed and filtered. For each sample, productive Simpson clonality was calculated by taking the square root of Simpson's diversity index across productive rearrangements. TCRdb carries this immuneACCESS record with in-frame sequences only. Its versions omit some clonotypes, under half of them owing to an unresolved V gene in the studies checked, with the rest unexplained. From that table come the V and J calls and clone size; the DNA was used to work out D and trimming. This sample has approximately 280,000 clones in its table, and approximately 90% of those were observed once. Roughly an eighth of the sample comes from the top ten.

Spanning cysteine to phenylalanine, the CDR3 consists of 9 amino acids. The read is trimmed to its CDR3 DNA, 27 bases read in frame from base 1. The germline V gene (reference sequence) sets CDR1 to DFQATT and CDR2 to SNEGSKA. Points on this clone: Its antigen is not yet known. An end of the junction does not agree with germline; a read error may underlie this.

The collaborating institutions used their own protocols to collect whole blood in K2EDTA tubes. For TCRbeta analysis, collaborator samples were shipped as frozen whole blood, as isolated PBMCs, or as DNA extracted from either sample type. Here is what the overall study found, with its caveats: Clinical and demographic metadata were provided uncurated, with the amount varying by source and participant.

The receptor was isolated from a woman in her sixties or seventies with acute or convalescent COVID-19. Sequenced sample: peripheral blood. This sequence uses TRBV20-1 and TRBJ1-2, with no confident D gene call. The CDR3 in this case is CSARPFGVF. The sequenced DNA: TGCAGTGCTAGACCGTTCGGAGTCTTC.